What follows describes a single T cell receptor beta chain. Its antigen is not identified. These data originate in a study of cytomegalovirus exposure and HLA in healthy donors. Study-wide results and caveats: Cytomegalovirus association was assigned to more than 150 TCR beta chains. Near-uniform donor sequencing depth was presumed by presence/absence analyses.

The CDR3 is 15 residues long. V shed 5 bases and J 1 base; nucleotides not matched to a gene: 5. Germline CDR1 reads SNHLY; CDR2 reads FYNNEI. Use of 60 Vbeta and 13 Jbeta primers characterized the PCR. Original handling: About 9.9 million of the 80 million or so unique TCR beta chains counted in a later analysis were shared. Some clones are missing from TCRdb's copy, which holds only in-frame ones; the method was immunoSEQ multiplex PCR. V and J calls plus clone size are reproduced from that table; the DNA served to infer D and trimming. The profile covers 150,000 to 200,000 clones, with about 75% appearing a single time and almost 6.5% taken by the ten largest. When sampled, the donors appeared nominally healthy, though they likely had unrecorded immune exposures.

The sequenced sample was PBMCs. This TCR was sampled from a man aged 35-49 years in good health and CMV-seropositive. V and J are TRBV2 and TRBJ2-4; 7 bases agree with TRBD1. The CDR3 sequence is CASSIGGAAKNIQYF. The CDR3 DNA is TGTGCCAGCAGTATAGGGGGCGCGGCCAAAAACATTCAGTACTTC.